What follows are 31 T cell receptor beta chains derived from one specimen sequenced in a study of blood T cells in healthy people across ages. Together with a sample-barcoded 5' primer, a J-beta primer mix was included in a second PCR lasting roughly 6 to 12 cycles. Via MiXCR, TCRdb re-called the 5' RACE reads, giving one row per CDR3 protein. The sample has fewer than 700,000 distinct CDR3 sequences; roughly 48% are singletons. What was sequenced was blood. The receptor set was obtained from an elderly man in good health.

The V and J genes are TRBV4-2 and TRBJ2-3; TRBD2 aligns across 11 bases. V shed 4 bases, J shed 2 bases, and the junction held 5 bases outside the gene matches. The V gene's germline CDR1 is LGHNA and CDR2 YNFKEQ. CDR3 length equals 16 residues. CDR3 region: CASSRQLAGDTDTQYF. CDR3 nucleotides: TGTGCCAGCAGCCGCCAACTAGCGGGAGACACAGATACGCAGTATTTT.

The J gene is TRBJ1-4, the V gene TRBV20-1; D gene unclear. V shed 2 bases and J shed 7 bases, with 11 bases lying between them. Looked up from germline, CDR1 is DFQATT and CDR2 is SNEGSKA (reference sequence). This CDR3 spans 13 amino acids. The CDR3 reads CSARPTNSEKLFF. The DNA of the CDR3 is TGCAGTGCTAGACCTACGAATAGTGAAAAACTGTTTTTT.

V usage is TRBV12-3 or TRBV12-4 and J usage is TRBJ2-1, with TRBD2 matching 10 bases. V trimming: 6 bases; J trimming: 4 bases; junction bases outside the gene matches: 12. This CDR3 comprises 17 residues. Written as DNA, the CDR3 is TGTGCCAGCAGACCGAGGGGCCTAGCGGGAGTATACAATGAGCAGTTCTTC. As protein: CASRPRGLAGVYNEQFF.

Note on this clonotype: A much bigger clone sits one base away, suggesting this may be a read error. The V call is TRBV6-6, the J call TRBJ1-4, with 7 bases aligning to TRBD1. The CDR3 covers 16 residues. In germline, CDR1 is MNHNY, CDR2 SVGAGI (reference sequence). As DNA, the CDR3 is TGTGTCAGCAGCCGCTCCGGGACAGCAACTAATGAAAAACTGTTTTTT. Amino acids: CVSSRSGTATNEKLFF.

This clonotype was seen a handful of times. The CDR3 DNA sequence: TGCAGTGCTAGAGACGCCAGATCTTCCTACGAGCAGTACTTC. Protein: CSARDARSSYEQYF. The J gene is TRBJ2-7, the V gene TRBV20-1, with no clear D. This CDR3 region has 14 residues. Germline V CDR1 and CDR2: DFQATT, SNEGSKA (reference sequence). V lost 0 bases to trimming and J lost 1 base, with 10 bases between them.

The V gene is TRBV6-2 or TRBV6-3, the J gene TRBJ2-3; perhaps TRBD2 as D (5 bases). Trimming took 2 bases from V and 5 from J, leaving 11 bases between them. CDR3 length: 14 residues. Per the germline V gene, CDR1 is MNHEY and CDR2 is SVGEGT. CDR3 DNA: TGTGCCAGCAGTTACGGAGGAACAGTAGATACGCAGTATTTT. Translation gives CASSYGGTVDTQYF.

The chain uses TRBV7-2 and TRBJ2-7; 9 bases match TRBD1. Germline V gene sequence: CDR1 SGHTA, CDR2 FQGNSA. Trimming at V came to 5 bases and at J to 5 bases, leaving 10 bases not matched to a gene. CDR3 size: 15 residues. The CDR3 DNA reads TGTGCCAGCAGCCCACACCTGACAGGGGGGGACGAGCAGTACTTC. Translated: CASSPHLTGGDEQYF.

This clonotype was seen a handful of times. The CDR3 reads CSAASTPWAGDYNEQFF. The CDR3 region has the DNA TGCAGTGCCGCTTCCACTCCTTGGGCAGGGGATTACAATGAGCAGTTCTTC. V and J are TRBV20-1 and TRBJ2-1; D is perhaps TRBD1 (6 bases). The V gene lost 6 bases and the J gene lost 4 bases, with 25 bases spanning the gap. Germline CDR1 reads DFQATT; CDR2 reads SNEGSKA (reference sequence). The CDR3 loop spans 17 amino acids.

This clonotype has just a few counts. Being one base from a much bigger clone, this may be a read error. The chain carries TRBV6-5 and TRBJ2-2; D not resolved. CDR3 length: 13 amino acids. Germline assignment: CDR1 MNHEY and CDR2 SVGAGI. The CDR3: CASSDSGTGELFF. For the CDR3, the DNA is TGTGCCAGCAGTGACTCAGGCACCGGGGAGCTGTTTTTT.

The chain uses TRBV20-1 and TRBJ2-5; D is possibly TRBD1 (6 bases). Germline assignment: CDR1 DFQATT and CDR2 SNEGSKA (reference sequence). The V end lost 1 base, the J end lost 11 bases, and 14 bases lay between the germline ends. The CDR3 spans 12 residues. The CDR3 DNA sequence: TGCAGTGCTAGAGCGGGACAAAAAGAGCAGTACTTC. It yields the protein CSARAGQKEQYF.

V gene TRBV6-2 or TRBV6-3 combines with J gene TRBJ2-1; no clear D gene. In germline, CDR1 is MNHEY, CDR2 SVGEGT. The CDR3 has 12 residues. Trimming shortened V by 6 bases and J by 3 bases, and 6 bases separated the two germline ends. The DNA for the CDR3 is TGTGCCAGCAGCGAGTACTACAATGAGCAGTTCTTC. Translation gives CASSEYYNEQFF.

The V call is TRBV19, the J call TRBJ1-1; the D is unclear. CDR3 size: 14 residues. Trimming cost V 5 bases and J 1 base, with 11 bases left between them. CDR1 LNHDA and CDR2 SQIVND come from the germline V gene (reference sequence). The CDR3 DNA is TGTGCCAGTAGTGTTTCCCGGAAGAACACTGAAGCTTTCTTT. It codes for CASSVSRKNTEAFF.

The rearrangement links TRBV7-2 to TRBJ1-6; TRBD1 matches at 9 bases. The V gene's germline CDR1 is SGHTA and CDR2 FQGNSA. The J segment lost 7 bases and the V segment lost 5 bases, leaving 9 bases of the junction unmatched. The CDR3 consists of 16 residues. The CDR3 sequence: CASSPRQGVNNSPLHF. DNA for the CDR3: TGTGCCAGCAGCCCAAGACAGGGGGTCAACAATTCACCCCTCCACTTT.

V and J are TRBV4-3 and TRBJ1-6; TRBD1 matches at 8 bases. With 3 bases clipped from V and 7 bases from J, the junction kept 8 bases outside the gene matches. The length of the CDR3 is 16 residues. Germline lookup yields CDR1 LGHNA and CDR2 YSLEER. CDR3: CASSQAGQEMNSPLHF. CDR3 DNA: TGCGCCAGCAGCCAGGCGGGACAGGAGATGAATTCACCCCTCCACTTT.

The chain couples TRBV4-2 to TRBJ2-7; 11 positions match TRBD2. V shed 1 base, J shed 2 bases, and the junction held 4 bases outside the gene matches. There are 16 residues in the CDR3. The germline gives CDR1 LGHNA, CDR2 YNFKEQ. CDR3 in DNA: TGTGCCAGCAGCCAAGTCGCTAGCGGGGGGACCTACGAGCAGTACTTC. This gives the protein CASSQVASGGTYEQYF.

This clonotype was seen repeatedly, ten times or more. The V gene is TRBV6-5, the J gene TRBJ2-7; no definite D call. Germline CDR1 and CDR2: MNHEY and SVGAGI. The CDR3 is 16 residues long. The V end lost 0 bases, the J end lost 4 bases, and 16 bases lay between the germline ends. The CDR3 DNA follows: TGTGCCAGCAGTTACTCGACGACCAGGCCATTTTACGAGCAGTACTTC. Encoded protein: CASSYSTTRPFYEQYF.

The rearrangement links TRBV3-1 to TRBJ1-2; D unclear. Germline V lookup: CDR1 LGHDT, CDR2 YNNKEL (reference sequence). V was shortened by 3 bases and J by 4 bases, with 12 bases between the two germline ends. The CDR3 contains 14 residues. Here the CDR3 reads CASSHEAGGYGYTF. CDR3 DNA: TGTGCCAGCAGCCATGAGGCCGGCGGCTATGGCTACACCTTC.

Only a few counts were recorded for this clonotype. The rearrangement joins TRBV6-2 or TRBV6-3 to TRBJ2-3, with a tentative D call TRBD2 (6 bases). Germline assignment: CDR1 MNHEY and CDR2 SVGEGT. V was shortened by 0 bases and J by 9 bases, with 7 bases between the two germline ends. The CDR3 has 12 residues. CDR3 region: CASSYSEGTQYF. CDR3 bases: TGTGCCAGCAGTTACTCGGAGGGGACGCAGTATTTT.

The V gene is TRBV18, the J gene TRBJ2-5; possible D gene TRBD2, 6 bases. Trimming removed 1 base from V and 3 bases from J, with 6 bases in between. The CDR3 is made up of 13 amino acids. Germline V gene data show CDR1 as KGHSH and CDR2 as LQKENI. CDR3 bases: TGTGCCAGCTCACCACAGCGGGAAGAGACCCAGTACTTC. It yields the protein CASSPQREETQYF.

This clonotype has a handful of counts. The V and J genes are TRBV5-1 and TRBJ2-1; D tentatively reads TRBD1 or TRBD2 (5 bases each). V was cut by 0 bases and J by 2 bases, with 9 bases left in between. Germline V gene lookup returns CDR1 SGHRS and CDR2 YFSETQ. This CDR3 has 15 residues. The CDR3 region is CASSLGPGPYNEQFF. The DNA of the CDR3 is TGCGCCAGCAGCTTGGGTCCGGGGCCCTACAATGAGCAGTTCTTC.

The chain couples TRBV12-3 or TRBV12-4 to TRBJ2-3; D ambiguous. This CDR3 is 16 amino acids long. V was clipped by 1 base and J by 1 base, with 12 bases between them. CDR3 coding DNA: TGTGCCAGCAGTTTAGTGGCTTCTTTTGGCACAGATACGCAGTATTTT. It encodes CASSLVASFGTDTQYF.

This clonotype was picked up a small number of times. Possible read error: a much larger clone is one base away. V is TRBV28 and J is TRBJ2-1; D is undetermined. The V end lost 3 bases, the J end lost 0 bases, and 6 bases lay between the germline ends. CDR3 length: 14 residues. Germline CDR1 and CDR2: MDHEN and SYDVKM. CDR3 loop: CASSFWSSYNEQFF. In DNA form, the CDR3 reads TGTGCCAGCAGTTTCTGGAGCTCCTACAATGAGCAGTTCTTC.

Notes on this clonotype: A read error may produce the germline difference seen at one junction end. This chain joins TRBV7-6 and TRBJ2-4; no reliable D call. The germline V gene has CDR1 SGHVS and CDR2 FNYEAQ. The CDR3 has 13 amino acids. CDR3 bases: TGTGCCAGCAGCTCGCTTCCTAGGTACGAGCAGTATTTC. It encodes CASSSLPRYEQYF.

The sample holds a few counts of this clonotype. The rearrangement links TRBV27 to TRBJ1-1; D unclear. The CDR3 length is 13 residues. Trimming took 5 bases from V and 3 from J, leaving 10 bases between them. Germline values: CDR1 MNHEY, CDR2 SMNVEV (reference sequence). CDR3 coding DNA: TGTGCCAGCAGTAGGGCAGCATACACTGAAGCTTTCTTT. It yields the protein CASSRAAYTEAFF.

The gene calls are TRBV5-5 and TRBJ2-3; TRBD2 aligns across 11 bases. Unmatched junction bases numbered 9, after V lost 4 bases and J lost 2 bases. CDR3 length equals 17 residues. CDR1 is SGHKS, CDR2 YYEKEE, per germline (reference sequence). The CDR3 is CASSRDSGGANTDTQYF. In nucleotides, the CDR3 is TGTGCCAGCAGCAGAGATAGCGGGGGGGCTAACACAGATACGCAGTATTTT.

This clonotype was recorded at least ten times. This sequence joins TRBV7-2 and TRBJ2-7; D perhaps matches TRBD1 (5 bases). The V gene lost 1 base and the J gene lost 4 bases, with 14 bases spanning the gap. CDR3 length equals 15 residues. Per the germline V gene, CDR1 is SGHTA and CDR2 is FQGNSA. The CDR3 coding sequence is TGTGCCAGCAGCTTAGTAGGCCAGGGTAGTTACGAGCAGTACTTC. Protein: CASSLVGQGSYEQYF.

This clonotype was counted only a few times. The chain recombines TRBV9 with TRBJ2-1; 10 positions agree with TRBD2. CDR1 is SGDLS and CDR2 is YYNGEE in the germline V gene. V shed 4 bases and J 8 bases; nucleotides not matched to a gene: 6. The CDR3 sequence is 14 residues long. The CDR3 loop is CASSPQLAGYEQFF. The CDR3, as DNA: TGTGCCAGCAGCCCTCAACTAGCGGGGTATGAGCAGTTCTTC. The complete variable domain, with remaining parts taken from reference TRBV9 and TRBJ2-1, reads DSGVTQTPKHLITATGQRVTLRCSPRSGDLSVYWYQQSLDQGLQFLIQYYNGEERAKGNILERFSAQQFPDLHSELNLSSLELGDSALYFCASSPQLAGYEQFFGPGTRLTVL.

The V gene is TRBV4-2, the J gene TRBJ2-7, with 9 bases identical to TRBD2. The CDR3 spans 16 residues. Per the germline V gene, CDR1 is LGHNA and CDR2 is YNFKEQ. The ends lost 0 bases at V and 0 bases at J; junction bases unmatched: 3. This chain's CDR3 is CASSQETSGNSYEQYF. The CDR3, as DNA: TGTGCCAGCAGCCAAGAGACTAGCGGCAACTCCTACGAGCAGTACTTC.

This clonotype was observed a handful of times. The chain links TRBV4-3 to TRBJ2-5; the match to TRBD2 covers 10 bases. CDR3 length: 14 residues. V shed 4 bases and J 5 bases; nucleotides not matched to a gene: 4. Germline V gene lookup returns CDR1 LGHNA and CDR2 YSLEER. CDR3 sequence: CASSPATSGETQYF. The CDR3, as DNA: TGCGCCAGCAGCCCAGCGACTAGCGGGGAGACCCAGTACTTC.

Worth noting for this clonotype: With a much larger clone just one base away, this may be a read error. CDR3 loop: CTSGQGGTEAFF. The CDR3 DNA reads TGTACCAGCGGACAGGGGGGTACTGAAGCTTTCTTT. This sequence joins TRBV6-6 and TRBJ1-1; 10 nucleotides agree with TRBD1. The CDR3 covers 12 residues. Germline V lookup: CDR1 MNHNY, CDR2 SVGAGI (reference sequence).

In its sample, this clonotype was seen many times. V gene TRBV6-5 combines with J gene TRBJ1-2; 10 bases are shared with TRBD1. This CDR3 contains 17 residues. Germline lookup yields CDR1 MNHEY and CDR2 SVGAGI. With V trimmed by 4 bases and J by 6 bases, 14 bases remained unmatched. The DNA for the CDR3 is TGTGCCAGCAGTTCTACCCCCGGGACAGGGGATTTCAATGGCTACACCTTC. Protein: CASSSTPGTGDFNGYTF.